A selection of T cell receptor beta chains follows, all from one sample in a study of T cells in Graves' hyperthyroidism and ophthalmopathy. TCRdb re-called the multiplex PCR reads through MiXCR, storing one row per CDR3 protein. The sample shows 600,000 to 800,000 distinct CDR3 sequences, roughly 32% of them seen only once. Sequencing input: blood. These receptors were obtained from a woman in her thirties or forties with Graves' hyperthyroidism. The CDR3 runs from the conserved cysteine through the conserved F or W. The D gene is left open where the match is weak. Size is stated for part of the rows, as once, few or many counts, or as a class when the clone is expanded.

j_call: TRBJ2-3
v_call: TRBV10-3
clone_size: few
d_call: NA
cdr3_nt: TGTGCCATCAGTGCGGACGCAGATACGCAGTATTTT
cdr3_aa: CAISADADTQYF

j_call: TRBJ1-2
v_call: TRBV24-1
clone_size: NA
d_call: NA
cdr3_nt: TGTGCCACCAGTGATCCGGGGTACGATGGCTACACCTTC
cdr3_aa: CATSDPGYDGYTF

j_call: TRBJ1-5
v_call: TRBV7-8
clone_size: many
d_call: TRBD1
cdr3_nt: TGTGCCAGCCGACAGGGGGAACAGCCCCAGCATTTT
cdr3_aa: CASRQGEQPQHF

j_call: TRBJ2-2
v_call: TRBV5-4
clone_size: few
d_call: TRBD2
cdr3_nt: TGTGCCAGCAGCTTGGGACTAGCGGGAAATGGGGAGCTGTTTTTT
cdr3_aa: CASSLGLAGNGELFF

j_call: TRBJ2-2
v_call: TRBV13
clone_size: few
d_call: NA
cdr3_nt: TGTGCCAGCAGCTTCAGGGTGAACACCGGGGAGCTGTTTTTT
cdr3_aa: CASSFRVNTGELFF

j_call: TRBJ1-3
v_call: TRBV4-3
clone_size: many
d_call: NA
cdr3_nt: TGCGCCAGCAGCCAAGGAGACACCATATATTTT
cdr3_aa: CASSQGDTIYF

j_call: TRBJ2-5
v_call: TRBV2
clone_size: NA
d_call: NA
cdr3_nt: TGTGCCAGCAGAGGGACCTCGCAAGAGACCCAGTACTTC
cdr3_aa: CASRGTSQETQYF

j_call: TRBJ1-4
v_call: TRBV12-3/TRBV12-4
clone_size: few
d_call: NA
cdr3_nt: TGTGCCAGCAGTTTCGCGGGGTTTAATGAAAAACTGTTTTTT
cdr3_aa: CASSFAGFNEKLFF

j_call: TRBJ1-2
v_call: TRBV7-2
clone_size: NA
d_call: TRBD1
cdr3_nt: TGTGCCAGCAGCATGAACAGGGGACCGTATGGCTACACCTTC
cdr3_aa: CASSMNRGPYGYTF

j_call: TRBJ2-5
v_call: TRBV9
clone_size: NA
d_call: TRBD2
cdr3_nt: TGTGCCAGCAGCGGACTAGCGGGAGGGATCCAAGAGACCCAGTACTTC
cdr3_aa: CASSGLAGGIQETQYF

j_call: TRBJ1-1
v_call: TRBV6-2/TRBV6-3
clone_size: NA
d_call: NA
cdr3_nt: TGTGCCAGCAGTTCCAACTCTCTGAACACTGAAGCTTTCTTT
cdr3_aa: CASSSNSLNTEAFF

j_call: TRBJ1-1
v_call: TRBV2
clone_size: many
d_call: TRBD1
cdr3_nt: TGTGCCAGCACCGGGACAGGTAACACTGAAGCTTTCTTT
cdr3_aa: CASTGTGNTEAFF

j_call: TRBJ2-2
v_call: TRBV6-2/TRBV6-3
clone_size: NA
d_call: NA
cdr3_nt: TGTGCCAGCAGTTCTTCTCCTTACTACTCCGGGGCCGGGGAGCTGTTTTTT
cdr3_aa: CASSSSPYYSGAGELFF

j_call: TRBJ2-7
v_call: TRBV13
clone_size: NA
d_call: TRBD1
cdr3_nt: TGTGCCAGCAGCTCTGACAGGGGTTCGCGCGAGCAGTACTTC
cdr3_aa: CASSSDRGSREQYF

j_call: TRBJ2-5
v_call: TRBV4-3
clone_size: NA
d_call: NA
cdr3_nt: TGCGCCAGCAGCCACCTACTCAAGAATCAAGGAGAGACCCAGTACTTC
cdr3_aa: CASSHLLKNQGETQYF

j_call: TRBJ2-7
v_call: TRBV20-1
clone_size: NA
d_call: TRBD1
cdr3_nt: TGCAGTGCTAGTCGACAGGGGGCAGAAGAGCAGTACTTC
cdr3_aa: CSASRQGAEEQYF